Shown below are 30 T cell receptor beta chains from a single sample sequenced in a study of blood T cell repertoires in COVID-19. Generated by immunoSEQ multiplex PCR, the TCRdb table keeps only in-frame clones and is missing some. The repertoire has 250,000 to 300,000 clones, 70% to 90% of them found once; the top ten carry approximately 11%. Sequenced sample: peripheral blood. These receptors were taken from a woman aged 70 to 79 with acute or convalescent COVID-19.

This sequence joins TRBV19 and TRBJ1-1; D ambiguous. Between the trimmed V and J ends, which lost 1 base and 12 bases, there was a span of 15 bases. Germline loops: CDR1 LNHDA, CDR2 SQIVND (reference sequence). This CDR3 is 13 amino acids long. CDR3 nucleotide sequence: TGTGCCAGTAGTATAGGTCTCGGCAGGTGGACTTTCTTT. Its translation is CASSIGLGRWTFF.

The chain recombines TRBV7-6 with TRBJ2-5; D is unresolved. There are 13 residues in the CDR3. V shed 5 bases and J shed 3 bases, with 10 bases lying between them. Germline V gives CDR1 SGHVS, CDR2 FNYEAQ. The CDR3 bases are TGTGCCAGCAGCCCTCGAACTGAAGAGACCCAGTACTTC. It translates to CASSPRTEETQYF. The whole variable domain, remainder taken from reference TRBV7-6 and TRBJ2-5, is GAGVSQSPRYKVTKRGQDVALRCDPISGHVSLYWYRQALGQGPEFLTYFNYEAQQDKSGLPNDRFSAERPEGSISTLTIQRTEQRDSAMYRCASSPRTEETQYFGPGTRLLVL.

This sequence joins TRBV14 and TRBJ2-7, with unresolved D. The V and J ends lost 4 bases and 4 bases respectively, with 5 bases between them. The CDR3 covers 11 residues. The V gene's germline CDR1 is SGHDN and CDR2 FVKESK. The CDR3 DNA reads TGTGCCAGCAGCCTCCTATACGAGCAGTACTTC. Translated, it gives CASSLLYEQYF.

This clone was seen a few times. The CDR3 DNA sequence: TGTGCCAGTAGGCCAGCGGGGGGGGTCTACGAGCAGTACTTC. Its translation is CASRPAGGVYEQYF. The chain combines TRBV19 with TRBJ2-7, with TRBD2 identical over 10 bases. The CDR3 contains 14 residues. Per germline, CDR1 LNHDA and CDR2 SQIVND (reference sequence). V trimming: 6 bases; J trimming: 3 bases; junction bases outside the gene matches: 5.

The rearrangement links TRBV6-6 to TRBJ1-1, with a possible D match to TRBD1 (6 bases). The CDR3 sequence is 14 residues long. Per germline, CDR1 MNHNY and CDR2 SVGAGI (reference sequence). V shed 0 bases and J shed 5 bases, with 10 bases lying between them. CDR3 bases: TGTGCCAGCAGTTACTCGGGGGCTTGGACTGAAGCTTTCTTT. This sequence encodes CASSYSGAWTEAFF.

This clone was picked up a small number of times. In DNA, the CDR3 is TGTGCCAGCAGCTTATCTCGGGACAGCAATTCACCCCTCCACTTT. Translating gives CASSLSRDSNSPLHF. The V and J genes are TRBV7-6 and TRBJ1-6; TRBD1 agrees at 7 bases. Losses at the gene ends were 2 bases for V and 7 bases for J; bases not matched to a gene: 5. Germline lookup yields CDR1 SGHVS and CDR2 FNYEAQ. CDR3 length: 15 residues.

The chain links TRBV5-6 to TRBJ2-1, with D possibly matching TRBD2 (6 bases). The CDR3 covers 13 residues. V was shortened by 0 bases and J by 10 bases, with 11 bases between the two germline ends. Germline CDR1 SGHDT, CDR2 YYEEEE. The CDR3 loop is CASSLAPSGEQFF. CDR3 nucleotide sequence: TGTGCCAGCAGCTTGGCCCCCAGCGGGGAGCAGTTCTTC.

The rearrangement uses TRBV5-1 and TRBJ2-5, with D unclear. The CDR3 runs to 13 residues. Trimming removed 3 bases at V and 3 bases at J, with 9 bases between. Germline V CDR1 and CDR2: SGHRS, YFSETQ. The CDR3 nucleotides read TGCGCCAGCAGCTCGCCGGGTGAAGAGACCCAGTACTTC. This encodes CASSSPGEETQYF. Full variable domain (remainder filled in from reference TRBV5-1 and TRBJ2-5): KAGVTQTPRYLIKTRGQQVTLSCSPISGHRSVSWYQQTPGQGLQFLFEYFSETQRNKGNFPGRFSGRQFSNSRSEMNVSTLELGDSALYLCASSSPGEETQYFGPGTRLLVL.

The V and J genes are TRBV3-1 (or the pseudogene TRBV3-2) and TRBJ1-1; 7 nucleotides match TRBD1. Trimming took 4 bases from V and 4 from J; bases not matched to a gene: 9. This CDR3 comprises 15 residues. Germline V gives CDR1 LGHDT, CDR2 YNNKEL (reference sequence). The DNA of the CDR3 is TGTGCCAGCAGCCGACAGGGTCAGGCGGGCACTGAAGCTTTCTTT. Its protein is CASSRQGQAGTEAFF.

The CDR3 protein is CASSSGLAGGPYEQYF. As DNA, the CDR3 is TGTGCCAGCAGTTCGGGACTAGCGGGGGGACCCTACGAGCAGTACTTC. This chain links TRBV6-6 with TRBJ2-7, with 15 bases matching TRBD2. From germline, CDR1 is MNHNY and CDR2 SVGAGI (reference sequence). The CDR3 extends over 16 amino acids. After removal of 4 bases from V and 2 bases from J, the junction contained 3 bases not matched to a gene.

This rearrangement joins TRBV5-1 to TRBJ2-3, with a weak D call TRBD2 (5 bases). V lost 0 bases to trimming and J lost 4 bases, with 9 bases between them. CDR1 and CDR2 from the germline V gene are SGHRS and YFSETQ. The CDR3 extends over 14 amino acids. The DNA of the CDR3 is TGCGCCAGCAGCTTGGAAGAGGGTTCAGATACGCAGTATTTT. It translates to CASSLEEGSDTQYF. The complete variable domain, with remaining parts taken from reference TRBV5-1 and TRBJ2-3, reads KAGVTQTPRYLIKTRGQQVTLSCSPISGHRSVSWYQQTPGQGLQFLFEYFSETQRNKGNFPGRFSGRQFSNSRSEMNVSTLELGDSALYLCASSLEEGSDTQYFGPGTRLTVL.

The rearrangement uses TRBV10-1 and TRBJ2-7, with 7 bases lining up with TRBD1. With 6 bases clipped from V and 6 bases from J, the junction kept 8 bases outside the gene matches. Germline CDR1 reads WNHNN; CDR2 reads SYGVQD (reference sequence). The CDR3 loop spans 13 amino acids. The CDR3 spells CASRAGQAGEQYF. The CDR3, as DNA: TGCGCCAGCAGGGCCGGACAGGCCGGCGAGCAGTACTTC.

The chain couples TRBV11-3 to TRBJ1-6; D not certain. V was pared by 1 base and J by 10 bases, with 8 bases between. The CDR3 covers 13 residues. Germline loops: CDR1 SGHNT, CDR2 YENEEA. The CDR3 protein is CASSLVRGSPLHF. CDR3 in DNA: TGTGCCAGCAGCTTAGTACGGGGATCACCCCTCCACTTT.

The chain combines TRBV9 with TRBJ2-7, with 8 positions matching TRBD2. V was clipped by 0 bases and J by 6 bases; unmatched bases: 11. Germline V gene lookup returns CDR1 SGDLS and CDR2 YYNGEE. The CDR3 is made up of 16 amino acids. CDR3 in amino acids: CASSVEPRAGGGEQYF. DNA for the CDR3: TGTGCCAGCAGCGTAGAGCCACGGGCGGGGGGCGGCGAGCAGTACTTC. Complete variable domain (other parts from reference TRBV9 and TRBJ2-7): DSGVTQTPKHLITATGQRVTLRCSPRSGDLSVYWYQQSLDQGLQFLIQYYNGEERAKGNILERFSAQQFPDLHSELNLSSLELGDSALYFCASSVEPRAGGGEQYFGPGTRLTVT.

The V call is TRBV7-8, the J call TRBJ2-3; D possibly corresponds to TRBD1 (6 bases). The CDR3 length is 14 residues. Per germline, CDR1 SGHVS and CDR2 FQNEAQ. Trimming shortened V by 5 bases and J by 6 bases, and 15 bases separated the two germline ends. The chain's CDR3 is CASSVLVGADTQYF. Here the CDR3 DNA reads TGTGCCAGCAGCGTGTTAGTGGGGGCGGATACGCAGTATTTT.

This sequence joins TRBV11-2 and TRBJ2-2; tentatively, D is TRBD2 (7 bases). Germline V gene lookup returns CDR1 SGHAT and CDR2 FQNNGV. Trimming shortened V by 6 bases and J by 4 bases, and 12 bases separated the two germline ends. The CDR3 consists of 14 residues. CDR3 nucleotides: TGTGCCAGCAGGCAAGGGGGGGGCACCGGGGAGCTGTTTTTT. This sequence encodes CASRQGGGTGELFF.

The rearrangement joins TRBV15 to TRBJ1-2; unclear D gene. The CDR3 length is 14 residues. Deletions cut 0 bases from V and 4 bases from J, with 9 bases between. Germline V gene data show CDR1 as LNHNV and CDR2 as YYDKDF (reference sequence). Here the CDR3 reads CATSRETFPYGYTF. The CDR3, as DNA: TGTGCCACCAGCAGAGAGACATTCCCCTATGGCTACACCTTC.

The gene calls are TRBV7-9 and TRBJ1-3; 9 bases are a match to TRBD1. The V gene end was trimmed by 5 bases and the J gene end by 4 bases; junction bases not matched to a gene: 9. The CDR3 contains 16 residues. Germline values: CDR1 SEHNR, CDR2 FQNEAQ (reference sequence). CDR3 DNA sequence: TGTGCCAGCAGCGCCTACAGGGGGCGAAGAGGAAACACCATATATTTT. Its translation: CASSAYRGRRGNTIYF.

V gene TRBV5-1 combines with J gene TRBJ1-1; D gene ambiguous. V gave up 4 bases and J gave up 3 bases, with 10 bases separating them. The CDR3 contains 13 residues. The V gene's germline CDR1 is SGHRS and CDR2 YFSETQ. CDR3 in DNA: TGCGCCAGCAGCCAATTCCGGGACACTGAAGCTTTCTTT. The encoded protein is CASSQFRDTEAFF.

The chain is built from TRBV9 and TRBJ1-6; D not resolved. The CDR3 extends over 14 amino acids. Germline CDR1 and CDR2: SGDLS and YYNGEE. Trimming shortened V by 9 bases and J by 8 bases, and 18 bases separated the two germline ends. The CDR3: CANRTDYMDSPLHF. The CDR3 DNA sequence: TGTGCCAATAGGACGGACTATATGGATTCACCCCTCCACTTT.

This chain uses TRBV6-8 with TRBJ1-2; 8 bases line up with TRBD1. The CDR3 consists of 16 residues. V shed 8 bases and J 6 bases; nucleotides not matched to a gene: 17. Germline lookup yields CDR1 MNHGY and CDR2 SAAAGT. The CDR3 DNA reads as TGTGCCAGCGATATCCCCCGCCGGGACAGGATGGATGGCTACACCTTC. As protein: CASDIPRRDRMDGYTF.

The chain recombines TRBV7-9 with TRBJ2-7; a possible D gene is TRBD2 (7 bases). This CDR3 is 15 amino acids long. The ends were cut back, 3 bases at V and 3 bases at J, with 15 bases in the middle. Germline V gives CDR1 SEHNR, CDR2 FQNEAQ (reference sequence). The CDR3 DNA reads as TGTGCCAGCAGCTTTGGGGGGGCAATGGACTACGAGCAGTACTTC. Its protein product is CASSFGGAMDYEQYF.

V usage is TRBV5-1 and J usage is TRBJ2-1, with TRBD1 identical over 9 bases. Looked up from germline, CDR1 is SGHRS and CDR2 is YFSETQ. The CDR3 totals 15 residues. V lost 5 bases to trimming and J lost 10 bases; unmatched junction nucleotides: 13. The CDR3 DNA reads TGCGCCAGCAGGGAACCGGGACAGGGAGTTGGAGAGCAGTTCTTC. Translating it yields CASREPGQGVGEQFF. The whole variable domain, remainder taken from reference TRBV5-1 and TRBJ2-1, is KAGVTQTPRYLIKTRGQQVTLSCSPISGHRSVSWYQQTPGQGLQFLFEYFSETQRNKGNFPGRFSGRQFSNSRSEMNVSTLELGDSALYLCASREPGQGVGEQFFGPGTRLTVL.

V and J are TRBV5-6 and TRBJ1-4, with a tentative D call TRBD1 (5 bases). Germline CDR1 SGHDT, CDR2 YYEEEE. The CDR3 loop spans 14 amino acids. Trimming pared 4 bases from V and 4 bases from J, leaving 11 bases between. The CDR3 protein is CASSPGPFNEKLFF. The CDR3 DNA follows: TGTGCCAGCAGCCCAGGGCCCTTTAATGAAAAACTGTTTTTT. The variable domain in full, with the rest retrieved from reference TRBV5-6 and TRBJ1-4, is DAGVTQSPTHLIKTRGQQVTLRCSPKSGHDTVSWYQQALGQGPQFIFQYYEEEERQRGNFPDRFSGHQFPNYSSELNVNALLLGDSALYLCASSPGPFNEKLFFGSGTQLSVL.

This clone was found a few times. The chain is built from TRBV7-2 and TRBJ1-1; D uncertain. The CDR3 is made up of 13 amino acids. V was cut by 0 bases and J by 13 bases, with 15 bases left in between. Germline V gene sequence: CDR1 SGHTA, CDR2 FQGNSA. The CDR3 bases are TGTGCCAGCAGCTTAGCACAGCCCCAACCTCATTTCTTT. It specifies CASSLAQPQPHFF.

The V gene is TRBV3-1 (or the pseudogene TRBV3-2), the J gene TRBJ1-6; perhaps TRBD1 as D (6 bases). The CDR3 consists of 14 residues. Germline-derived CDR1 and CDR2 are LGHDT and YNNKEL (reference sequence). The V gene lost 3 bases and the J gene lost 10 bases, with 13 bases spanning the gap. DNA for the CDR3: TGTGCCAGCAGCCAGGGACAAATCCAATCACCCCTCCACTTT. Its translation is CASSQGQIQSPLHF.

The rearrangement links TRBV7-2 to TRBJ2-3; D is unclear. Germline CDR1 and CDR2: SGHTA and FQGNSA. Trimming shortened V by 5 bases and J by 0 bases, and 18 bases separated the two germline ends. The CDR3 is 17 amino acids. The CDR3 region has the DNA TGTGCCAGCAGCCTCAATCCCAGCGCCGCTAGCACAGATACGCAGTATTTT. This translates into CASSLNPSAASTDTQYF.

The chain carries TRBV11-2 and TRBJ2-7; the match to TRBD2 covers 7 bases. Germline V gene lookup returns CDR1 SGHAT and CDR2 FQNNGV. The CDR3 has 15 residues. J gave up 0 bases and V 7 bases, and 9 bases lay outside the gene matches. Here the CDR3 DNA reads TGTGCCAGCACTACTGAGCGGGGTTACTCCTACGAGCAGTACTTC. Translated, it gives CASTTERGYSYEQYF.

The chain couples TRBV5-1 to TRBJ1-1; D gene ambiguous. The CDR3 runs to 15 residues. CDR1 is SGHRS and CDR2 is YFSETQ in the germline V gene. V gave up 4 bases and J gave up 0 bases, with 13 bases separating them. CDR3 amino acids: CASSGLGNVNTEAFF. The CDR3 DNA reads as TGCGCCAGCAGCGGACTGGGGAATGTGAACACTGAAGCTTTCTTT.

The J gene is TRBJ1-2, the V gene TRBV19; D gene ambiguous. Per the germline V gene, CDR1 is LNHDA and CDR2 is SQIVND (reference sequence). V lost 7 bases, J lost 4 bases, and 16 bases lay in between. The CDR3 loop spans 14 amino acids. CDR3 sequence reads: CASTPLDGSYGYTF. CDR3 DNA sequence: TGTGCCAGTACCCCCCTGGACGGGAGCTATGGCTACACCTTC.